Each of the 21 T cell receptor beta chains below was sequenced from the same sample in a study of T cell changes during pregnancy in multiple sclerosis. TCRdb's copy holds only in-frame clones and misses some; the assay was immunoSEQ multiplex PCR. The sample includes around 50,000 clones, over 80% of them seen just once. Here the sequenced sample was CD4+ T cells from peripheral blood mononuclear cells, taken in the third trimester of pregnancy. The receptors here all came from a female donor with multiple sclerosis, enrolled in a pregnancy study.

The V gene is TRBV5-1, the J gene TRBJ2-2, with TRBD1 identical over 9 bases. V was clipped by 8 bases and J by 6 bases; unmatched bases: 5. Germline loops: CDR1 SGHRS, CDR2 YFSETQ. The CDR3 is 13 residues long. The CDR3 loop reads CASTGTGSGELFF. In DNA form, the CDR3 reads TGCGCCAGTACCGGGACAGGGTCCGGGGAGCTGTTTTTT.

The chain uses TRBV19 and TRBJ1-5, with D uncertain. Germline CDR1 reads LNHDA; CDR2 reads SQIVND (reference sequence). This CDR3 comprises 13 residues. The V gene lost 7 bases and the J gene lost 7 bases, with 14 bases spanning the gap. CDR3 region: CASNPSGNQPQHF. The CDR3 DNA sequence: TGTGCCAGTAACCCAAGCGGAAACCAGCCCCAGCATTTT.

This chain uses TRBV11-2 with TRBJ2-7; 9 bases match TRBD2. The CDR3 spans 17 residues. Per the germline V gene, CDR1 is SGHAT and CDR2 is FQNNGV. The V and J ends lost 4 bases and 2 bases, in that order; junction bases with no gene match: 12. CDR3 coding DNA: TGTGCCAGCAGCTCCAGAAGGCTAGCGGGGAGGACCTACGAGCAGTACTTC. As protein: CASSSRRLAGRTYEQYF.

This chain connects TRBV5-1 to TRBJ1-4; the match to TRBD1 covers 7 bases. Trimming took 4 bases from V and 5 from J; bases not matched to a gene: 14. The CDR3 extends over 17 amino acids. Germline CDR1 reads SGHRS; CDR2 reads YFSETQ. CDR3 residues: CASSHRGREGGNEKLFF. The CDR3 nucleotides are TGCGCCAGCAGCCATCGCGGCAGGGAAGGGGGCAATGAAAAACTGTTTTTT. The variable domain in full, completed from reference TRBV5-1 and TRBJ1-4, reads KAGVTQTPRYLIKTRGQQVTLSCSPISGHRSVSWYQQTPGQGLQFLFEYFSETQRNKGNFPGRFSGRQFSNSRSEMNVSTLELGDSALYLCASSHRGREGGNEKLFFGSGTQLSVL.

This chain connects TRBV6-1 to TRBJ2-4; D gene uncertain. Per the germline V gene, CDR1 is MNHNS and CDR2 is SASEGT. This CDR3 is built from 11 residues. V was pared by 4 bases and J by 7 bases, with 5 bases between. The CDR3 region has the DNA TGTGCCAGCAGTGCTCCCAACATTCAGTACTTC. This sequence encodes CASSAPNIQYF.

The chain carries TRBV25-1 and TRBJ2-1; TRBD2 aligns across 7 bases. The CDR3 runs 16 residues. Trimming at V came to 6 bases and at J to 2 bases, leaving 10 bases not matched to a gene. Germline V CDR1 and CDR2: MGHDK, SYGVNS. The CDR3 region is CASSPLGLAAYNEQFF. CDR3 bases: TGTGCCAGCAGCCCCCTTGGGCTAGCGGCCTACAATGAGCAGTTCTTC.

The rearrangement links TRBV19 to TRBJ1-2, with D uncertain. V was trimmed by 7 bases and J by 1 base, leaving 13 bases between them. CDR1 LNHDA and CDR2 SQIVND come from the germline V gene (reference sequence). The length of the CDR3 is 14 residues. The CDR3 is CASIRSAFNYGYTF. The DNA of the CDR3 is TGTGCCAGTATTCGAAGCGCCTTTAACTATGGCTACACCTTC.

As for this clone: The junction and the germline gene differ at one end; a read error may be behind it. The rearrangement uses TRBV7-9 and TRBJ2-5; 9 nucleotides align to TRBD2. This CDR3 spans 14 amino acids. The germline V gene has CDR1 SEHNR and CDR2 FQNEAQ (reference sequence). This CDR3 is CASSSRAGGETQHF. For the CDR3, the DNA is TGTGCCAGCAGCTCCCGGGCGGGGGGGGAGACCCAGCACTTC.

The J gene is TRBJ1-2, the V gene TRBV7-2; the D gene is possibly TRBD1 (5 bases). V gave up 1 base and J gave up 4 bases, with 13 bases separating them. Germline V gene lookup returns CDR1 SGHTA and CDR2 FQGNSA. The CDR3 contains 15 residues. CDR3 sequence: CASSLVPGLSYGYTF. CDR3 sequence (DNA): TGTGCCAGCAGCTTAGTCCCGGGACTGAGCTATGGCTACACCTTC.

The genes are TRBV7-2 and TRBJ1-2, with D maybe TRBD1 (6 bases). This CDR3 comprises 15 residues. Germline CDR1 SGHTA, CDR2 FQGNSA. V dropped 7 bases and J dropped 1 base, with 16 bases sitting between them. CDR3 sequence (DNA): TGTGCCAGCATCCAGGACAGAGACCTTAACTATGGCTACACCTTC. Translation: CASIQDRDLNYGYTF. The complete variable domain, with remaining parts taken from reference TRBV7-2 and TRBJ1-2, reads GAGVSQSPSNKVTEKGKDVELRCDPISGHTALYWYRQSLGQGLEFLIYFQGNSAPDKSGLPSDRFSAERTGGSVSTLTIQRTQQEDSAVYLCASIQDRDLNYGYTFGSGTRLTVV.

The V gene is TRBV7-2, the J gene TRBJ1-2; D unclear. Trimming stripped 5 bases from V and 9 bases from J, with 16 bases between. The CDR3 is 13 amino acids. CDR1 and CDR2 (germline): SGHTA, FQGNSA. The CDR3 DNA follows: TGTGCCAGCAGCCCCCGCACCGAGGGAAGCTACACCTTC. Protein sequence: CASSPRTEGSYTF.

This chain uses TRBV7-8 with TRBJ2-7; D perhaps matches TRBD2 (5 bases). V lost 4 bases and J 5 bases, leaving 21 bases between the germline ends. Germline V gene data show CDR1 as SGHVS and CDR2 as FQNEAQ. The CDR3 runs 16 residues. Here the CDR3 reads CASSSKIRGSLDEQYF. The CDR3 region has the DNA TGTGCCAGCAGCTCAAAAATACGGGGATCCCTCGACGAGCAGTACTTC.

This clone was observed once. This sequence joins TRBV2 and TRBJ2-7, with D possibly being TRBD2 (5 bases). Germline V CDR1 and CDR2: SNHLY, FYNNEI. The ends were cut back, 3 bases at V and 9 bases at J, with 21 bases in the middle. The CDR3 sequence is 15 residues long. The DNA for the CDR3 is TGTGCCAGCAGTGATGTAGGACTCCCCTTTTTGGGGCAGTACTTC. Translated, it gives CASSDVGLPFLGQYF.

The rearrangement links TRBV5-8 to TRBJ2-7; TRBD1 aligns across 10 bases. The CDR3 length is 14 residues. The junction had 5 bases not matched to a gene; V was cut back by 2 bases and J by 6 bases. Germline V CDR1 and CDR2: SGHTS, YDEGEE. CDR3 in amino acids: CASSLGTGVSEQYF. CDR3 in DNA: TGTGCCAGCAGCTTAGGGACAGGGGTAAGCGAGCAGTACTTC.

V gene TRBV28 combines with J gene TRBJ1-5; D ambiguous. The germline CDR1 and CDR2 sequences are MDHEN and SYDVKM. Between the trimmed V and J ends, which lost 2 bases and 4 bases, there was a span of 9 bases. CDR3 length: 14 amino acids. The CDR3 DNA sequence: TGTGCCAGCAGTTTAACAGTCCCGAATCAGCCCCAGCATTTT. The encoded protein is CASSLTVPNQPQHF.

CDR3 bases: TGTGCCAGCAGCCAAGGAGACAGGACAACTAATGAAAAACTGTTTTTT. Translated: CASSQGDRTTNEKLFF. The V call is TRBV14, the J call TRBJ1-4; the D gene is possibly TRBD1 (6 bases). The CDR3 is 16 residues long. The germline V gene has CDR1 SGHDN and CDR2 FVKESK. V lost 1 base and J lost 0, with 9 bases in between.

This sequence joins TRBV29-1 and TRBJ2-2; no definite D call. V was trimmed by 5 bases and J by 4 bases, leaving 11 bases between them. Germline V gene sequence: CDR1 SQVTM, CDR2 ANQGSEA. This CDR3 has 13 amino acids. The CDR3 nucleotides are TGCAGCGTTAAGCTAGTAGGCACCGGGGAGCTGTTTTTT. Its protein is CSVKLVGTGELFF.

This clone appeared once. This rearrangement joins TRBV30 to TRBJ1-5, with D possibly matching TRBD1 (5 bases). In germline, CDR1 is GTSNPN, CDR2 SVGIG (reference sequence). CDR3 length: 13 amino acids. V was pared by 5 bases and J by 1 base, with 9 bases between. The CDR3 here is CAWCRGSNQPQHF. The CDR3 DNA reads TGTGCCTGGTGTCGGGGGAGCAATCAGCCCCAGCATTTT.

In DNA, the CDR3 is TGTGCCAGCTTCCTTGGGGACACTTGCCTTTCCTACGAGCAGTACTTC. Protein sequence: CASFLGDTCLSYEQYF. The chain is built from TRBV14 and TRBJ2-7; the D gene is possibly TRBD1 (6 bases). From germline, CDR1 is SGHDN and CDR2 FVKESK. The CDR3 has 16 residues. The ends were cut back, 8 bases at V and 1 base at J, with 21 bases in the middle.

The CDR3: CASSFTDRASYGYTF. The CDR3, as DNA: TGTGCCAGCAGCTTTACTGACAGGGCGAGCTATGGCTACACCTTC. The rearrangement links TRBV5-6 to TRBJ1-2; 7 positions agree with TRBD1. Germline V gene data show CDR1 as SGHDT and CDR2 as YYEEEE. This CDR3 is 15 amino acids long. V was pared by 2 bases and J by 4 bases, with 8 bases of the junction left unmatched.

CDR3 coding DNA: TGTGCCAGCAGTTCCCAACAGTCAACTAATGAAAAACTGTTTTTT. Residues: CASSSQQSTNEKLFF. The chain recombines TRBV28 with TRBJ1-4; D gene unclear. This CDR3 region has 15 residues. The germline gives CDR1 MDHEN, CDR2 SYDVKM. V shed 4 bases and J shed 0 bases, with 9 bases lying between them. The whole variable domain, remainder taken from reference TRBV28 and TRBJ1-4, is DVKVTQSSRYLVKRTGEKVFLECVQDMDHENMFWYRQDPGLGLRLIYFSYDVKMKEKGDIPEGYSVSREKKERFSLILESASTNQTSMYLCASSSQQSTNEKLFFGSGTQLSVL.